This entry is about one T cell receptor beta chain. Germline loops: CDR1 LGHDT, CDR2 YNNKEL (reference sequence). The ends were cut back, 0 bases at V and 15 bases at J, with 12 bases in the middle. The CDR3 runs to 12 residues. As originally analysed: Using reference gene primer amplification, nucleated cell counts were estimated. The repertoire was sequenced with immunoSEQ multiplex PCR; TCRdb's copy has only in-frame clones and lacks some. The DNA was the basis for D and trimming; V, J and clone size are from that table. Of some 95,000 clones in the sample, 91% were seen once. The sample is drawn from a study of blood T cell repertoires in COVID-19. Study as a whole: PBMCs, B-cell-depleted T cells, or T cells provided the cDNA or gDNA that made up the material.

Sequencing used peripheral blood. The source of this sequence is a human donor with active COVID-19. The donor label of this sample is uncertain. V usage is TRBV3-1 (or the pseudogene TRBV3-2) and J usage is TRBJ2-1; possible D gene TRBD2, 5 bases. The CDR3 DNA is TGTGCCAGCAGCCAAGAGGGCTGGAGGCCGTTCTTC. Its translation is CASSQEGWRPFF.